This T cell receptor beta chain was sequenced in a study of radiation and T cells in renal cell carcinoma. Study background: Nephrectomy followed 15 Gy stereotactic body radiation by 4 weeks.

Indicated time point: baseline pretreatment blood. Treatment meaning: 15 Gy SBRT to primary tumor, nephrectomy 4 weeks later. With respect to this clone: As yet, its antigen is unknown.

Study conclusions and caveats: From baseline, blood top tumor clonotypes peaked at 2 weeks post-radiation.

The CDR3 extends over 16 amino acids. Germline assignment: CDR1 LNHDA and CDR2 SQIVND (reference sequence). V lost 2 bases to trimming and J lost 6 bases; unmatched junction nucleotides: 5. Assay used: immunoSEQ multiplex PCR; TCRdb lists only in-frame clones, some missing. Of nearly 50,000 clones in the sample, roughly 84% were seen once. V and J are TRBV19 and TRBJ2-1, with TRBD2 matching 12 bases. The TCR comes from a woman between 70 and 85 years old with renal cell carcinoma. Sample: blood, taken from a patient whose treatment included radiotherapy and nephrectomy. In nucleotides, the CDR3 is TGTGCCAGTAGTATACTAGCGGGGGGGCCAGGCAATGAGCAGTTCTTC. As protein: CASSILAGGPGNEQFF.